This is a list of T cell receptor beta chains from one sample in a study of OX40 agonist ivuxolimab in advanced cancers. The data were produced by immunoSEQ multiplex PCR, yet TCRdb's version contains in-frame clones alone and is incomplete. The table records about 64,000 clones, about 87% of them present only once. Specimen: CD4+ or CD8+ T cells sorted from blood, collected in a trial of the OX40 agonist ivuxolimab. All receptors come from an adult with an advanced solid tumor such as melanoma, head and neck, liver or kidney cancer. The CDR3 runs from the conserved cysteine through the conserved F or W. For some rows the clone size is stated as once, few or many, or as a class when expanded; others skip it.

J gene	V gene	clone size	CDR3 protein
TRBJ2-5	TRBV2	-	CASSPSPVQETQYF
TRBJ2-7	TRBV28	once	CASSLEYYEQYF
TRBJ2-7	TRBV9	-	CASSPGQGYEQYF
TRBJ2-3	TRBV28	-	CASSPAGGTDTQYF
TRBJ2-7	TRBV2	-	CASSKGAIGYEQYF
TRBJ1-5	TRBV10-3	-	CAISESPDQPQHF
TRBJ1-3	TRBV6-5	-	CASSYGGRTSGNTIYF
TRBJ2-2	TRBV5-1	-	CASSLTSGLNTGELFF
TRBJ1-3	TRBV19	-	CASSIPRGNAGNTIYF
TRBJ1-1	TRBV28	-	CASWRNTEAFF
TRBJ1-2	TRBV19	-	CASSLSNFLNYGYTF
TRBJ2-5	TRBV7-2	once	CASSLGLAGGIRETQYF
TRBJ2-5	TRBV28	-	CASRAYGGGETQYF